This is a list of T cell receptor beta chains from one sample in a study of T cell responses to AZD1222 COVID-19 vaccine. Sequenced by immunoSEQ multiplex PCR; TCRdb stores in-frame clones only, minus some. Here the sample spans around 110,000 clones, under 90% being singletons. Sequenced material: peripheral blood, taken on day 0 of AZD1222 vaccination. Every receptor here comes from an adult in good health. Each CDR3 is given with its conserved first and last residue. D genes are given only for firm matches. Clone size is stated in some rows and not others, as once, few, many or a class when expanded.

clone_size	j_call	v_call	d_call	cdr3_aa	cdr3_nt
NA	TRBJ1-1	TRBV28	TRBD1	CASRDGQGTSEAFF	TGTGCCAGCAGGGATGGACAGGGGACGTCTGAAGCTTTCTTT
NA	TRBJ2-7	TRBV7-2	TRBD2	CASSWREVNSEQYF	TGTGCCAGCAGCTGGCGGGAGGTAAATTCCGAGCAGTACTTC
NA	TRBJ2-7	TRBV10-1	TRBD2	CASGAAGGDEQYF	TGCGCCAGCGGTGCGGCGGGAGGGGACGAGCAGTACTTC
NA	TRBJ1-5	TRBV5-1	NA	CASSPDTYNNQPQHF	TGCGCCAGCAGCCCGGACACATACAACAATCAGCCCCAGCATTTT
NA	TRBJ1-2	TRBV4-1	NA	CASSQVPRSDYGYTF	TGCGCCAGCAGCCAAGTCCCCAGGTCGGATTATGGCTACACCTTC
NA	TRBJ2-2	TRBV6-5	NA	CASRLVSGELFF	TGTGCCAGCAGGCTAGTATCCGGGGAGCTGTTTTTT
few	TRBJ1-1	TRBV6-2/TRBV6-3	NA	CASSYGLSQGTEAFF	TGTGCCAGCAGTTACGGGCTCTCCCAGGGTACTGAAGCTTTCTTT
NA	TRBJ2-2	TRBV4-2	NA	CASSQEVSNTGELFF	TGTGCCAGCAGCCAAGAAGTGTCTAACACCGGGGAGCTGTTTTTT
NA	TRBJ2-1	TRBV7-2	TRBD1	CASSSLPGTGDEQFF	TGTGCCAGCAGCTCCCTTCCCGGGACAGGGGATGAGCAGTTCTTC
NA	TRBJ1-2	TRBV6-2/TRBV6-3	NA	CASSYSGFPGPWYGYTF	TGTGCCAGCAGTTACTCCGGGTTCCCAGGACCATGGTATGGCTACACCTTC
NA	TRBJ2-7	TRBV6-2/TRBV6-3	TRBD2	CASSYTRTERESFYEQYF	TGTGCCAGCAGTTACACCCGGACTGAGCGGGAGTCCTTCTACGAGCAGTACTTC